Each of the 25 T cell receptor beta chains below was sequenced from the same sample in a study of blood T cell repertoires in COVID-19. Profiled with immunoSEQ multiplex PCR; TCRdb holds only in-frame clones, not every one. The sample shows 60,000 or so clones, approximately 90% of them seen only once. Sequencing was performed on peripheral blood. These receptors were collected from a human donor with acute or convalescent COVID-19. The donor label of this sample is uncertain.

CDR3 nucleotide sequence: TGTGCCAGCAGCTTCGGCTCCAGGGGCAACTATGGCTACACCTTC. Translating it yields CASSFGSRGNYGYTF. The chain employs TRBV5-6 and TRBJ1-2; tentative D call: TRBD1 (6 bases). CDR3 length: 15 amino acids. The germline CDR1 and CDR2 sequences are SGHDT and YYEEEE. Trimming stripped 2 bases from V and 2 bases from J, with 13 bases between.

This chain connects TRBV10-3 to TRBJ1-4; possibly TRBD1 for D (6 bases). CDR1 is ENHRY and CDR2 is SYGVKD in the germline V gene. V lost 4 bases and J 6 bases, leaving 15 bases between the germline ends. The CDR3 is made up of 15 amino acids. CDR3 residues: CAISGGTNLDEKLFF. In nucleotides, the CDR3 is TGTGCCATCAGTGGGGGGACAAATTTAGATGAAAAACTGTTTTTT.

The gene calls are TRBV28 and TRBJ2-7; 7 bases align to TRBD2. Germline CDR1 and CDR2: MDHEN and SYDVKM. Germline trimming cut 6 bases from V and 2 bases from J; bases unmatched to any gene: 4. The CDR3 runs 13 residues. This chain's CDR3 is CASSPSGTYEQYF. DNA for the CDR3: TGTGCCAGCAGCCCTAGCGGAACCTACGAGCAGTACTTC.

With regard to this clone: An end of the junction differs from the germline gene, which may be a read error. The chain joins TRBV7-7 to TRBJ2-7; 8 nucleotides match TRBD1. The germline V gene has CDR1 SSHAT and CDR2 FNYEAQ (reference sequence). This CDR3 is 15 amino acids long. The CDR3 protein is CASSLDRAVGAEQYF. Written as DNA, the CDR3 is TGTGCTAGCAGCCTGGACAGGGCTGTCGGCGCCGAGCAGTACTTC.

The chain uses TRBV11-1 and TRBJ2-7; TRBD2 agrees at 8 bases. Germline CDR1 reads SGHAT; CDR2 reads FQDESV (reference sequence). V gave up 2 bases and J gave up 2 bases; unmatched junction bases: 8. The CDR3 spans 16 residues. CDR3: CASSLTPGLETYEQYF. For the CDR3, the DNA is TGTGCCAGCAGCTTAACCCCGGGACTAGAAACCTACGAGCAGTACTTC.

The chain recombines TRBV11-2 with TRBJ2-5; 8 bases agree with TRBD1. Germline assignment: CDR1 SGHAT and CDR2 FQNNGV. This CDR3 is built from 16 residues. Trimming at V came to 5 bases and at J to 4 bases, leaving 12 bases not matched to a gene. The CDR3 nucleotides are TGTGCCAGCAGCACCTGGGGCAGGGGGCTGGCAGAGACCCAGTACTTC. It encodes CASSTWGRGLAETQYF.

The rearrangement joins TRBV19 to TRBJ2-3; tentatively, D is TRBD2 (5 bases). Germline lookup yields CDR1 LNHDA and CDR2 SQIVND (reference sequence). Trimming took off 6 bases at V and 2 bases at J, with 9 bases between the two ends. This CDR3 comprises 13 residues. The CDR3 sequence is CASRSSATDTQYF. CDR3 bases: TGTGCCAGTAGGAGTAGCGCCACAGATACGCAGTATTTT.

The chain employs TRBV27 and TRBJ2-2, with 10 bases that match TRBD1. V was pared by 1 base and J by 3 bases, with 2 bases of the junction left unmatched. CDR1 MNHEY and CDR2 SMNVEV come from the germline V gene (reference sequence). The CDR3 sequence is 16 residues long. CDR3 sequence (DNA): TGTGCCAGCAGTTTATGGGGGACAGGGGACACCGGGGAGCTGTTTTTT. The encoded protein is CASSLWGTGDTGELFF.

This rearrangement joins TRBV2 to TRBJ2-7; TRBD1 might be the D (6 bases). The CDR3 has 16 amino acids. V was pared by 5 bases and J by 4 bases, with 21 bases between. Per the germline V gene, CDR1 is SNHLY and CDR2 is FYNNEI. The CDR3 loop reads CASSSLPRTATYEQYV. CDR3 nucleotide sequence: TGTGCCAGCAGTTCCTTACCCCGGACAGCGACTTACGAGCAGTACGTC.

This chain joins TRBV19 and TRBJ1-3, with D unclear. Looked up from germline, CDR1 is LNHDA and CDR2 is SQIVND (reference sequence). The CDR3 loop spans 15 amino acids. Trimming stripped 3 bases from V and 0 bases from J, with 9 bases between. The CDR3 bases are TGTGCCAGTAGTATCGGTCCTGCCTCTGGAAACACCATATATTTT. It codes for CASSIGPASGNTIYF.

The gene calls are TRBV19 and TRBJ2-2, with 7 bases that match TRBD1. The CDR3 is 15 residues long. CDR1 and CDR2 from the germline V gene are LNHDA and SQIVND (reference sequence). V shed 3 bases, J shed 5 bases, and the junction held 6 bases outside the gene matches. CDR3 sequence: CASSMVDRATGELFF. CDR3 DNA sequence: TGTGCCAGTAGTATGGTCGACAGGGCGACCGGGGAGCTGTTTTTT.

The chain is built from TRBV5-4 and TRBJ2-5, with TRBD2 matching 7 bases. The CDR3 totals 14 residues. Trimming removed 3 bases from V and 4 bases from J; junction bases left unmatched: 6. Looked up from germline, CDR1 is SGHNT and CDR2 is YYREEE (reference sequence). This chain's CDR3 is CASSSRSSGETQYF. CDR3 coding DNA: TGTGCCAGCAGCTCGAGGTCTAGCGGAGAGACCCAGTACTTC. Complete variable domain (other parts from reference TRBV5-4 and TRBJ2-5): ETGVTQSPTHLIKTRGQQVTLRCSSQSGHNTVSWYQQALGQGPQFIFQYYREEENGRGNFPPRFSGLQFPNYSSELNVNALELDDSALYLCASSSRSSGETQYFGPGTRLLVL.

J is TRBJ2-1 and V is TRBV12-5; 10 bases map to TRBD1. The germline CDR1 and CDR2 sequences are LGHNT and FRNRAP. With V trimmed by 1 base and J by 4 bases, 10 bases remained unmatched. This CDR3 is built from 18 residues. In nucleotides, the CDR3 is TGTGCTAGTGGTTTGGCTATTTCCGGGACAGGGGATTACAATGAGCAGTTCTTC. Amino acid sequence: CASGLAISGTGDYNEQFF.

The chain is built from TRBV19 and TRBJ1-6, with 7 bases that match TRBD1. The germline gives CDR1 LNHDA, CDR2 SQIVND (reference sequence). After removal of 1 base from V and 7 bases from J, the junction contained 4 bases not matched to a gene. This CDR3 contains 15 residues. DNA for the CDR3: TGTGCCAGTAGTATAGCTTCCAGGGGGAATTCACCCCTCCACTTT. Translating it yields CASSIASRGNSPLHF.

This chain links TRBV19 with TRBJ1-2; the match to TRBD1 covers 8 bases. This CDR3 contains 14 residues. Germline lookup yields CDR1 LNHDA and CDR2 SQIVND (reference sequence). The junction had 12 bases not matched to a gene; V was cut back by 8 bases and J by 7 bases. The CDR3 coding sequence is TGTGCCAGTCGCGACAGGGGAGAATTATTTGGCTACACCTTC. Translating gives CASRDRGELFGYTF.

The J gene is TRBJ2-1, the V gene TRBV6-5, with D perhaps matching TRBD2 (6 bases). The germline CDR1 and CDR2 sequences are MNHEY and SVGAGI. V was trimmed by 2 bases and J by 8 bases, leaving 16 bases between them. CDR3 size: 15 residues. The CDR3 nucleotides are TGTGCCAGCAGTTACCGGGACTCTGTTGCGGATGAGCAGTTCTTC. It encodes CASSYRDSVADEQFF.

The chain carries TRBV5-1 and TRBJ2-5, with 9 bases aligning to TRBD2. Trimming at V came to 4 bases and at J to 0 bases, leaving 7 bases not matched to a gene. CDR1 SGHRS and CDR2 YFSETQ come from the germline V gene. The CDR3 sequence is 16 residues long. CDR3 sequence: CASSPQVAGDQETQYF. CDR3 bases: TGCGCCAGCAGCCCCCAAGTAGCGGGGGACCAAGAGACCCAGTACTTC.

This clone was observed a handful of times. V is TRBV2 and J is TRBJ1-3, with a possible D match to TRBD1 (5 bases). The germline gives CDR1 SNHLY, CDR2 FYNNEI. The CDR3 sequence is 16 residues long. Trimming took 1 base from V and 1 from J, leaving 11 bases between them. Written as DNA, the CDR3 is TGTGCCAGCAGTGAAGTCCGGGGGACGTCTGGAAACACCATATATTTT. Protein: CASSEVRGTSGNTIYF.

The rearrangement links TRBV7-9 to TRBJ2-2; D is unresolved. The CDR3 has 10 residues. Germline V gives CDR1 SEHNR, CDR2 FQNEAQ (reference sequence). Trimming shortened V by 10 bases and J by 4 bases, and 4 bases separated the two germline ends. CDR3 DNA: TGTGCCACCCTCACCGGGGAGCTGTTTTTT. Encoded protein: CATLTGELFF.

This chain connects TRBV19 to TRBJ1-1; 8 nucleotides align to TRBD1. The germline gives CDR1 LNHDA, CDR2 SQIVND (reference sequence). The CDR3 contains 12 residues. Trimming removed 3 bases from V and 9 bases from J; junction bases left unmatched: 3. The CDR3 loop reads CASSIRDRQAFF. The CDR3, as DNA: TGTGCCAGTAGTATCCGGGACAGGCAAGCTTTCTTT.

The gene calls are TRBV29-1 and TRBJ2-7; TRBD1 matches at 11 bases. Germline V gene sequence: CDR1 SQVTM, CDR2 ANQGSEA. The V gene end was trimmed by 4 bases and the J gene end by 0 bases; junction bases not matched to a gene: 2. The CDR3 loop spans 14 amino acids. The CDR3 bases are TGCAGCGTTGCGGGGACAGGGGGCTCCTACGAGCAGTACTTC. Protein: CSVAGTGGSYEQYF.

V usage is TRBV10-1 and J usage is TRBJ1-1; D gene unclear. This CDR3 is built from 16 residues. CDR1 WNHNN and CDR2 SYGVQD come from the germline V gene (reference sequence). The ends were cut back, 0 bases at V and 2 bases at J, with 13 bases in the middle. The CDR3 DNA follows: TGCGCCAGCAGTGAGTCGAGGGCAGGTGGAAACACTGAAGCTTTCTTT. Encoded protein: CASSESRAGGNTEAFF.

The genes are TRBV6-6 and TRBJ1-1, with TRBD1 matching over 9 bases. The CDR3 runs to 14 residues. V lost 5 bases to trimming and J lost 5 bases; unmatched junction nucleotides: 6. Germline CDR1 and CDR2: MNHNY and SVGAGI (reference sequence). CDR3 amino acids: CASSHTGGRTEAFF. Here the CDR3 DNA reads TGTGCCAGCAGTCATACAGGGGGCCGGACTGAAGCTTTCTTT.

The J gene is TRBJ2-7, the V gene TRBV6-4; 13 bases align to TRBD2. This CDR3 is 18 amino acids long. The germline gives CDR1 MRHNA, CDR2 SNTAGT. V shed 7 bases, J shed 0 bases, and the junction held 12 bases outside the gene matches. The CDR3 DNA reads TGTGCCAGCAAAACCAGCCGACTAGCGGGGGGCGACTCCTACGAGCAGTACGTC. Protein: CASKTSRLAGGDSYEQYV.

The chain recombines TRBV19 with TRBJ2-2; 8 nucleotides line up with TRBD2. The V gene end was trimmed by 3 bases and the J gene end by 6 bases; junction bases not matched to a gene: 12. Germline lookup yields CDR1 LNHDA and CDR2 SQIVND (reference sequence). The CDR3 spans 17 residues. The CDR3 DNA follows: TGTGCCAGTAGTATCGGTGTCGACGGGGGGGCTGCCGGGGAGCTGTTTTTT. This codes for CASSIGVDGGAAGELFF.